The next 23 T cell receptor beta chains were all read from a single sample in a study of T cell responses to AZD1222 COVID-19 vaccine. Some clones are missing from TCRdb's copy, which holds only in-frame ones; the method was immunoSEQ multiplex PCR. The table has about 120,000 clones, 80% to 90% seen once; the top ten hold almost 9.5%. The input for sequencing was peripheral blood, taken on day 0 of AZD1222 vaccination. The receptors were gathered from an adult in good health.

This rearrangement joins TRBV13 to TRBJ2-2; 9 bases line up with TRBD2. In germline, CDR1 is PRHDT, CDR2 FYEKMQ (reference sequence). This CDR3 spans 17 amino acids. V dropped 0 bases and J dropped 3; count of bases not matched to a gene: 5. The CDR3 spells CASSLGLLAGYTGELFF. DNA of the CDR3: TGTGCCAGCAGCTTAGGCCTGCTAGCGGGATACACCGGGGAGCTGTTTTTT.

This clone was seen only a few times. The gene calls are TRBV9 and TRBJ2-1; 10 bases fit TRBD2. V dropped 4 bases and J dropped 4; count of bases not matched to a gene: 5. Germline lookup yields CDR1 SGDLS and CDR2 YYNGEE. The CDR3 loop spans 15 amino acids. CDR3 sequence: CASSFRTSGYNEQFF. DNA for the CDR3: TGTGCCAGCAGCTTCCGGACTAGCGGTTACAATGAGCAGTTCTTC. Together with reference TRBV9 and TRBJ2-1, the CDR3 gives the full variable domain: DSGVTQTPKHLITATGQRVTLRCSPRSGDLSVYWYQQSLDQGLQFLIQYYNGEERAKGNILERFSAQQFPDLHSELNLSSLELGDSALYFCASSFRTSGYNEQFFGPGTRLTVL.

The CDR3 DNA is TGTGCCAGCAGTTCTTACAATGAGCAGTTCTTC. It is translated as CASSSYNEQFF. This sequence joins TRBV28 and TRBJ2-1; D is unclear. This CDR3 is 11 amino acids long. CDR1 is MDHEN and CDR2 is SYDVKM in the germline V gene. V shed 4 bases and J shed 4 bases, with 2 bases lying between them.

This chain links TRBV6-5 with TRBJ1-5; 7 nucleotides line up with TRBD1. This CDR3 has 15 amino acids. After removal of 6 bases from V and 4 bases from J, the junction contained 9 bases not matched to a gene. The germline V gene has CDR1 MNHEY and CDR2 SVGAGI. CDR3 amino acids: CASRSGTEGNQPQHF. CDR3 bases: TGTGCCAGCAGATCCGGGACAGAGGGAAATCAGCCCCAGCATTTT.

The chain is built from TRBV6-5 and TRBJ1-5; the D gene is possibly TRBD1 (6 bases). This CDR3 spans 15 amino acids. V was pared by 8 bases and J by 0 bases, with 14 bases between. From germline, CDR1 is MNHEY and CDR2 SVGAGI. This CDR3 reads CASLKGEYSNQPQHF. The CDR3 region has the DNA TGTGCCAGCCTAAAGGGGGAGTATAGCAATCAGCCCCAGCATTTT.

The chain has TRBV7-8 and TRBJ2-4; D may correspond to TRBD1 or TRBD2 (5 bases each). Germline CDR1 is SGHVS and CDR2 is FQNEAQ. The length of the CDR3 is 14 residues. Trimming cost V 4 bases and J 3 bases, with 10 bases left between them. The CDR3, as DNA: TGTGCCAGCAGCTCCGGGGCTGTCAAAAACATTCAGTACTTC. Residues: CASSSGAVKNIQYF.

The chain joins TRBV19 to TRBJ1-2; D not resolved. The CDR3 is made up of 14 amino acids. With 3 bases removed from V and 8 bases from J, the gap between germline ends came to 16 bases. Germline loops: CDR1 LNHDA, CDR2 SQIVND (reference sequence). DNA for the CDR3: TGTGCCAGTAGTATTCAGACATCAACGGGAGGCTACACCTTC. Translating it yields CASSIQTSTGGYTF. Filled out from reference TRBV19 and TRBJ1-2, the complete variable domain reads DGGITQSPKYLFRKEGQNVTLSCEQNLNHDAMYWYRQDPGQGLRLIYYSQIVNDFQKGDIAEGYSVSREKKESFPLTVTSAQKNPTAFYLCASSIQTSTGGYTFGSGTRLTVV.

The genes are TRBV6-6 and TRBJ1-1, with TRBD1 matching over 11 bases. There are 17 residues in the CDR3. The V and J ends lost 6 bases and 0 bases, in that order; junction bases with no gene match: 9. Germline assignment: CDR1 MNHNY and CDR2 SVGAGI (reference sequence). The CDR3 here is CASSRGQGARVNTEAFF. The DNA for the CDR3 is TGTGCCAGCAGCCGAGGACAGGGGGCAAGGGTGAACACTGAAGCTTTCTTT.

The V gene is TRBV12-3 or TRBV12-4, the J gene TRBJ2-1; D gene unclear. There are 13 residues in the CDR3. V was cut by 2 bases and J by 7 bases, with 9 bases left in between. The CDR3 DNA reads TGTGCCAGCAGTTTAAGGCAGAGAAATGAGCAGTTCTTC. Protein: CASSLRQRNEQFF.

This clone has just a few counts. V and J are TRBV18 and TRBJ1-1; 8 bases agree with TRBD1. Germline lookup yields CDR1 KGHSH and CDR2 LQKENI. The length of the CDR3 is 15 residues. V gave up 1 base and J gave up 4 bases; unmatched junction bases: 5. CDR3 sequence (DNA): TGTGCCAGCTCACCACTGGAAACAGGGGGCACTGAAGCTTTCTTT. Protein product: CASSPLETGGTEAFF. The entire variable domain, with the rest obtained from reference TRBV18 and TRBJ1-1, is as follows: NAGVMQNPRHLVRRRGQEARLRCSPMKGHSHVYWYRQLPEEGLKFMVYLQKENIIDESGMPKERFSAEFPKEGPSILRIQQVVRGDSAAYFCASSPLETGGTEAFFGQGTRLTVV.

This chain links TRBV9 with TRBJ2-7, with TRBD2 matching 10 bases. The germline V gene has CDR1 SGDLS and CDR2 YYNGEE. The CDR3 is 16 amino acids. J was trimmed by 7 bases and V by 1 base; bases with no gene match: 11. The CDR3 DNA reads as TGTGCCAGCAGCGTATATCTGCTAGCGGGAGCAAATGAGCAGTACTTC. Its protein is CASSVYLLAGANEQYF. The variable domain in full, completed from reference TRBV9 and TRBJ2-7, reads DSGVTQTPKHLITATGQRVTLRCSPRSGDLSVYWYQQSLDQGLQFLIQYYNGEERAKGNILERFSAQQFPDLHSELNLSSLELGDSALYFCASSVYLLAGANEQYFGPGTRLTVT.

The CDR3 spells CAIRIQGAEMNTEAFF. For the CDR3, the DNA is TGTGCCATCAGGATACAGGGGGCGGAAATGAACACTGAAGCTTTCTTT. This chain uses TRBV10-3 with TRBJ1-1; 9 bases are a match to TRBD1. The CDR3 runs to 16 residues. Germline V gene data show CDR1 as ENHRY and CDR2 as SYGVKD. V was clipped by 6 bases and J by 0 bases; unmatched bases: 8.

This clone has a single count. Here the CDR3 reads CAKTNSPLHF. For the CDR3, the DNA is TGCGCCAAAACCAATTCACCCCTCCACTTT. The V and J genes are TRBV5-1 and TRBJ1-6; the D is unclear. Trimming cost V 9 bases and J 7 bases, with 5 bases left between them. The CDR3 runs to 10 residues. Germline V lookup: CDR1 SGHRS, CDR2 YFSETQ.

This clone occurred once. The gene calls are TRBV5-4 and TRBJ2-7; 8 bases map to TRBD2. CDR3 size: 16 residues. Germline lookup yields CDR1 SGHNT and CDR2 YYREEE (reference sequence). J gave up 2 bases and V 1 base, and 8 bases lay outside the gene matches. CDR3 amino acids: CASSLSSGIGPYEQYF. Written as DNA, the CDR3 is TGTGCCAGCAGCTTGAGTAGCGGGATCGGTCCCTACGAGCAGTACTTC.

The chain carries TRBV6-4 and TRBJ1-2; no clear D. The V end lost 0 bases, the J end lost 10 bases, and 12 bases lay between the germline ends. The CDR3 covers 13 residues. CDR1 and CDR2 (germline): MRHNA, SNTAGT. The CDR3 region is CASSDSGEAVYTF. The CDR3 DNA reads as TGTGCCAGCAGTGACTCCGGAGAAGCGGTCTACACCTTC.

The CDR3: CASSHSGGRVPRRTGELFF. The DNA for the CDR3 is TGCGCCAGCAGCCACTCTGGGGGCCGGGTACCAAGGCGGACCGGGGAGCTGTTTTTT. The chain is built from TRBV4-1 and TRBJ2-2; perhaps TRBD1 as D (6 bases). Deletions cut 3 bases from V and 5 bases from J, with 25 bases between. Germline CDR1 and CDR2: MGHRA and YSYEKL. The CDR3 is 19 residues long.

The chain combines TRBV10-3 with TRBJ2-5; maybe TRBD1 (5 bases). The germline gives CDR1 ENHRY, CDR2 SYGVKD. Trimming took 2 bases from V and 5 from J, leaving 9 bases between them. This CDR3 contains 13 residues. CDR3 in amino acids: CAISERGSETQYF. In DNA, the CDR3 is TGTGCCATCAGTGAGAGGGGTTCGGAGACCCAGTACTTC.

The chain couples TRBV27 to TRBJ2-1; 12 bases align to TRBD2. V lost 3 bases to trimming and J lost 7 bases; unmatched junction nucleotides: 7. Germline-derived CDR1 and CDR2 are MNHEY and SMNVEV (reference sequence). This CDR3 has 16 residues. CDR3 loop: CASSFLTSGSGNEQFF. For the CDR3, the DNA is TGTGCCAGCAGTTTTTTGACTAGCGGGAGTGGGAATGAGCAGTTCTTC.

The chain has TRBV6-2 or TRBV6-3 and TRBJ2-7, with 11 bases fitting TRBD1. The CDR3 extends over 15 amino acids. V lost 2 bases to trimming and J lost 3 bases; unmatched junction nucleotides: 3. The germline gives CDR1 MNHEY, CDR2 SVGEGT. The CDR3 protein is CASSYRTGGGYEQYF. CDR3 DNA sequence: TGTGCCAGCAGTTACCGGACAGGGGGCGGCTACGAGCAGTACTTC.

CDR3 bases: TGTGCCAGCAGCTGGGGGCCTCAAAGCGGGAGGGCCGGGACAGATACGCAGTATTTT. Translated: CASSWGPQSGRAGTDTQYF. The chain has TRBV5-6 and TRBJ2-3; 10 bases map to TRBD2. The CDR3 loop spans 19 amino acids. CDR1 and CDR2 (germline): SGHDT, YYEEEE. V gave up 3 bases and J gave up 3 bases; unmatched junction bases: 16.

This sequence joins TRBV9 and TRBJ1-4; D may be TRBD1 (6 bases). The CDR3 runs to 14 residues. V gave up 4 bases and J gave up 6 bases, with 13 bases separating them. Germline CDR1 reads SGDLS; CDR2 reads YYNGEE. CDR3 sequence (DNA): TGTGCCAGCAGCCCGACAGGAGGGCATGAAAAACTGTTTTTT. Translating it yields CASSPTGGHEKLFF. Complete variable domain (other parts from reference TRBV9 and TRBJ1-4): DSGVTQTPKHLITATGQRVTLRCSPRSGDLSVYWYQQSLDQGLQFLIQYYNGEERAKGNILERFSAQQFPDLHSELNLSSLELGDSALYFCASSPTGGHEKLFFGSGTQLSVL.

This clone was found a few times. V gene TRBV7-8 combines with J gene TRBJ2-1; 7 bases line up with TRBD1. Unmatched junction bases numbered 5, after V lost 6 bases and J lost 6 bases. The CDR3 is made up of 13 amino acids. Per the germline V gene, CDR1 is SGHVS and CDR2 is FQNEAQ. CDR3 sequence: CASRLGTVNEQFF. CDR3 bases: TGTGCCAGCAGGCTAGGGACAGTCAATGAGCAGTTCTTC.

This clone came up once. The chain links TRBV6-2 or TRBV6-3 to TRBJ2-7; the match to TRBD2 covers 11 bases. The CDR3 is made up of 16 amino acids. V gave up 1 base and J gave up 2 bases; unmatched junction bases: 4. Germline CDR1 reads MNHEY; CDR2 reads SVGEGT. Here the CDR3 reads CASSYFGTSGTYEQYF. CDR3 in DNA: TGTGCCAGCAGTTACTTCGGGACTAGCGGTACCTACGAGCAGTACTTC.